The 8 T cell receptor beta chains below all came from one sample that was sequenced in a study of cytomegalovirus exposure and HLA in healthy donors. The PCR had 60 Vbeta and 13 Jbeta primers. The assay was immunoSEQ multiplex PCR, and TCRdb's table has in-frame clones only and misses some. The sample has some 120,000 clones; 70% to 80% are singletons. Sequenced sample: PBMCs. The receptors were gathered from a man aged 50 or older in good health and CMV-seronegative.

The chain couples TRBV30 to TRBJ1-2; D call uncertain. The germline V and J ends were trimmed by 0 bases and 8 bases, with 10 bases remaining between them. CDR3 length equals 12 residues. Germline loops: CDR1 GTSNPN, CDR2 SVGIG (reference sequence). CDR3 region: CAWSVGSVGYTF. CDR3 DNA: TGTGCCTGGAGTGTAGGCAGCGTGGGCTACACCTTC.

The V call is TRBV14, the J call TRBJ1-2; 9 nucleotides line up with TRBD1. CDR3 length: 14 amino acids. The V and J ends lost 5 bases and 8 bases, in that order; junction bases with no gene match: 9. Germline values: CDR1 SGHDN, CDR2 FVKESK. The CDR3 reads CASSGTGQPGGYTF. In nucleotides, the CDR3 is TGTGCCAGCAGCGGGACAGGGCAGCCGGGGGGCTACACCTTC.

This clone has more than one count but fewer than ten. This rearrangement joins TRBV7-8 to TRBJ2-7; D gene unclear. CDR3 length: 12 amino acids. V was clipped by 3 bases and J by 0 bases, with 3 bases between them. CDR1 and CDR2 from the germline V gene are SGHVS and FQNEAQ. The CDR3 loop reads CASSFLSYEQYF. CDR3 nucleotides: TGTGCCAGCAGCTTCCTCTCCTACGAGCAGTACTTC.

This clone has just a few counts. The V gene is TRBV6-1, the J gene TRBJ2-5, with D perhaps matching TRBD1 (6 bases). Germline CDR1 and CDR2: MNHNS and SASEGT. The CDR3 has 12 amino acids. The V end was cut by 4 bases, the J end by 3 bases, with 6 bases between. In DNA form, the CDR3 reads TGTGCCAGCAGTGGGACAGAAGAGACCCAGTACTTC. Its translation: CASSGTEETQYF.

The chain carries TRBV6-5 and TRBJ2-5; D is undetermined. V lost 4 bases, J lost 1 base, and 7 bases lay in between. The CDR3 sequence is 13 residues long. The V gene's germline CDR1 is MNHEY and CDR2 SVGAGI. CDR3 loop: CASSSGSQETQYF. CDR3 bases: TGTGCCAGCAGTTCAGGCAGCCAAGAGACCCAGTACTTC.

The chain combines TRBV9 with TRBJ2-2, with D possibly being TRBD2 (6 bases). Germline CDR1 is SGDLS and CDR2 is YYNGEE. The length of the CDR3 is 17 residues. Trimming left V 3 bases short and J 3 bases short, with 18 bases between. CDR3 protein: CASSGVGGGFDTGELFF. The CDR3 DNA reads as TGTGCCAGCAGCGGGGTCGGTGGAGGGTTCGACACCGGGGAGCTGTTTTTT.

The V gene is TRBV28, the J gene TRBJ2-5; D is possibly TRBD1 (7 bases). Looked up from germline, CDR1 is MDHEN and CDR2 is SYDVKM. The CDR3 loop spans 15 amino acids. Trimming pared 6 bases from V and 9 bases from J, leaving 23 bases between. The CDR3 nucleotides read TGTGCCAGCAGCCCTACCGGGACAGCGGGTGGGGCCCAGTACTTC. It is translated as CASSPTGTAGGAQYF.

This chain joins TRBV15 and TRBJ1-5; 12 bases are a match to TRBD1. This CDR3 spans 18 amino acids. Losses at the gene ends were 4 bases for V and 4 bases for J; bases not matched to a gene: 11. Germline V gives CDR1 LNHNV, CDR2 YYDKDF (reference sequence). CDR3 amino acids: CATSNSTGTGGSNQPQHF. CDR3 nucleotides: TGTGCCACCAGCAACTCTACCGGGACAGGGGGCAGTAATCAGCCCCAGCATTTT.